Below, one TCR beta chain is given with its context. These data originate in a study of T cell changes during pregnancy in multiple sclerosis. Clones were read by immunoSEQ multiplex PCR, and TCRdb kept only the in-frame ones, dropping some. The sample holds about 67,000 clones, around 92% seen once. Germline values: CDR1 SGHRS, CDR2 YFSETQ. The CDR3 runs to 21 residues. The V gene end was trimmed by 0 bases and the J gene end by 2 bases; junction bases not matched to a gene: 15. The J gene is TRBJ2-3, the V gene TRBV5-1; 13 bases fit TRBD2. The source of this sequence is a female donor with multiple sclerosis, enrolled in a pregnancy study. Specimen: peripheral blood, collected in the first trimester of pregnancy. Here the CDR3 reads CASSLGLLAGGPRLPTDTQYF. In DNA, the CDR3 is TGCGCCAGCAGCTTGGGACTACTAGCGGGAGGGCCCCGCCTGCCCACAGATACGCAGTATTTT.